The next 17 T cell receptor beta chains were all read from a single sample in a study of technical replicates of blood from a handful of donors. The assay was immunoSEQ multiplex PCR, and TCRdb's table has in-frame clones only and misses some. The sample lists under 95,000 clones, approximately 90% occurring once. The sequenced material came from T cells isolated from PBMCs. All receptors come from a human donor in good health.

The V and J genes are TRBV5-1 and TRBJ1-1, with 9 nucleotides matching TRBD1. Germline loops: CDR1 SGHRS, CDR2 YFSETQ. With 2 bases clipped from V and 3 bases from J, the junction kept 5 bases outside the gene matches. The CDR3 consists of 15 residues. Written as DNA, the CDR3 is TGCGCCAGCAGCTTACGCGGGGACAGGGACACTGAAGCTTTCTTT. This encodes CASSLRGDRDTEAFF.

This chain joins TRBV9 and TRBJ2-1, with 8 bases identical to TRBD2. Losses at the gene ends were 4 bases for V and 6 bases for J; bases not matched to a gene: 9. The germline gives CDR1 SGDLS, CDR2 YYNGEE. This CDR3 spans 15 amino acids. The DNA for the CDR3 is TGTGCCAGCAGCTCCAGACTAGCGATCGGCAATGAGCAGTTCTTC. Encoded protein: CASSSRLAIGNEQFF.

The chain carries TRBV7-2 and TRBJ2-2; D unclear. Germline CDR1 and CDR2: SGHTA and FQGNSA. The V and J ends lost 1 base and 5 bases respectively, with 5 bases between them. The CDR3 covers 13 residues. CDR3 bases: TGTGCCAGCAGCTTAGTGTCTACCGGGGAGCTGTTTTTT. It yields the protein CASSLVSTGELFF.

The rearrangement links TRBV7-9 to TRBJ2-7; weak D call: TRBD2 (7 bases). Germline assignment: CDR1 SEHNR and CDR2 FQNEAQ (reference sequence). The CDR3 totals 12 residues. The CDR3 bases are TGTGACACGAGGGGGGGATTCTACGAGCAGTACTTC. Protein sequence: CDTRGGFYEQYF.

CDR3 sequence: CSVPGQGANEQFF. The CDR3 coding sequence is TGCAGCGTTCCTGGACAGGGGGCTAATGAGCAGTTCTTC. This chain connects TRBV29-1 to TRBJ2-1; the match to TRBD1 covers 11 bases. Per germline, CDR1 SQVTM and CDR2 ANQGSEA. V was pared by 5 bases and J by 7 bases, with 4 bases of the junction left unmatched. The CDR3 sequence is 13 residues long.

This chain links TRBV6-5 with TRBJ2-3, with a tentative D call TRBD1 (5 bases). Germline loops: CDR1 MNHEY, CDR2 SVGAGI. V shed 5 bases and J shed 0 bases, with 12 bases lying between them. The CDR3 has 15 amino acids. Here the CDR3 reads CASSRSRQSTDTQYF. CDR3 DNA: TGTGCCAGCAGTCGATCCAGACAGAGCACAGATACGCAGTATTTT.

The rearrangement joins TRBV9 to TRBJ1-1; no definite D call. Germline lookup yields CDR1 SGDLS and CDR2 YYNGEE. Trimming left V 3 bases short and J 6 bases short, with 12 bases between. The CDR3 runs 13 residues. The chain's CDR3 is CASSGTQNSEAFF. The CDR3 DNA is TGTGCCAGCAGCGGAACCCAGAATTCTGAAGCTTTCTTT.

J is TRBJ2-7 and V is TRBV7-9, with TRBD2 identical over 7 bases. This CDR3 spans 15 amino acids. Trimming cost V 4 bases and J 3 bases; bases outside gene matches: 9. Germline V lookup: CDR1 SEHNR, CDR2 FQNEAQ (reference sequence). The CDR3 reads CASSSGAGAIYEQYF. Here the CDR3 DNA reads TGTGCCAGCAGCTCGGGTGCGGGAGCGATCTACGAGCAGTACTTC. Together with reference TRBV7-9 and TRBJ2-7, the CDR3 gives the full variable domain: DTGVSQNPRHKITKRGQNVTFRCDPISEHNRLYWYRQTLGQGPEFLTYFQNEAQLEKSRLLSDRFSAERPKGSFSTLEIQRTEQGDSAMYLCASSSGAGAIYEQYFGPGTRLTVT.

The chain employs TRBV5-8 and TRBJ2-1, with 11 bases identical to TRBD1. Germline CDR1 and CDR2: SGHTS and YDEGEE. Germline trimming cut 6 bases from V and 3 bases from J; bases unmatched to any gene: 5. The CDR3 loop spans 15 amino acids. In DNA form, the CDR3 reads TGTGCCAGCACCCCGGGGACAGGGGGCTACAATGAGCAGTTCTTC. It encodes CASTPGTGGYNEQFF. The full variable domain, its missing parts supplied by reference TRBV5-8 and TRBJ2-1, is EAGVTQSPTHLIKTRGQQATLRCSPISGHTSVYWYQQALGLGLQFLLWYDEGEERNRGNFPPRFSGRQFPNYSSELNVNALELEDSALYLCASTPGTGGYNEQFFGPGTRLTVL.

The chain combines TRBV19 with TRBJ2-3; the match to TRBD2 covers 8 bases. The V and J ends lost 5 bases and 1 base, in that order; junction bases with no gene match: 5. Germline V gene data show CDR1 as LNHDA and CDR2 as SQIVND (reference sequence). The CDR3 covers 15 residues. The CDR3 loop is CASSQLAEGTDTQYF. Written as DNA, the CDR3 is TGTGCCAGTAGTCAACTAGCGGAAGGCACAGATACGCAGTATTTT.

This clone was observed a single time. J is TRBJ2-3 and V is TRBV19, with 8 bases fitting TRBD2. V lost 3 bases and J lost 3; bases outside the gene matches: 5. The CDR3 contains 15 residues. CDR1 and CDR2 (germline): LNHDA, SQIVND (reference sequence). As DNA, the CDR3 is TGTGCCAGTAGTATTACGGGGGGGAGTACAGATACGCAGTATTTT. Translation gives CASSITGGSTDTQYF.

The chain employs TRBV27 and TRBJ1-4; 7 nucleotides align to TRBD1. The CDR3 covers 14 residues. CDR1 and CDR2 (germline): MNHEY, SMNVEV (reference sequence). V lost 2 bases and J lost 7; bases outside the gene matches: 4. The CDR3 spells CASSLTGDAEKLFF. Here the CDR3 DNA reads TGTGCCAGCAGTTTAACAGGGGATGCTGAAAAACTGTTTTTT. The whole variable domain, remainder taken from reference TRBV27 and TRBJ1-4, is EAQVTQNPRYLITVTGKKLTVTCSQNMNHEYMSWYRQDPGLGLRQIYYSMNVEVTDKGDVPEGYKVSRKEKRNFPLILESPSPNQTSLYFCASSLTGDAEKLFFGSGTQLSVL.

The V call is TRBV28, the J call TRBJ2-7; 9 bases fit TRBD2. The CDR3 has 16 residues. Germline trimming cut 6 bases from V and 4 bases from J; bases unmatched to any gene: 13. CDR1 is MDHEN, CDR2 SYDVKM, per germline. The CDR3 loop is CASSRIGLAGVYEQYF. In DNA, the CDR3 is TGTGCCAGCAGCCGCATCGGGTTAGCGGGAGTGTACGAGCAGTACTTC. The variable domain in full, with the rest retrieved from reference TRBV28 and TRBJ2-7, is DVKVTQSSRYLVKRTGEKVFLECVQDMDHENMFWYRQDPGLGLRLIYFSYDVKMKEKGDIPEGYSVSREKKERFSLILESASTNQTSMYLCASSRIGLAGVYEQYFGPGTRLTVT.

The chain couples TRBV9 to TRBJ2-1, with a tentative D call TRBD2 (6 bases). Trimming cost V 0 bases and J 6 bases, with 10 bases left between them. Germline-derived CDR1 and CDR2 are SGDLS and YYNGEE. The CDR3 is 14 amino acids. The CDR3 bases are TGTGCCAGCAGCGTAGCTATACTAGCCAATGAGCAGTTCTTC. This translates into CASSVAILANEQFF.

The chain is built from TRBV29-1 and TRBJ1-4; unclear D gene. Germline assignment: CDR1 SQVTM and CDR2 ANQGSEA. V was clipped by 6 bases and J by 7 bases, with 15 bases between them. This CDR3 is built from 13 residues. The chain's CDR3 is CSVGQATSEKLFF. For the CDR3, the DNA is TGCAGCGTGGGCCAGGCCACCAGTGAAAAACTGTTTTTT.

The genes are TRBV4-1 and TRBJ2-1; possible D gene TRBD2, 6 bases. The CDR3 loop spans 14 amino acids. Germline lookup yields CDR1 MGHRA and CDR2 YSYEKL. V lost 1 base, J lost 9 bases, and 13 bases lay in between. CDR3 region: CASSQATGLFEQFF. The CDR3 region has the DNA TGCGCCAGCAGCCAAGCGACGGGACTCTTTGAGCAGTTCTTC.

The CDR3 coding sequence is TGTGCCAGTAGTCCCTGGCTTTGGGGGCCGGTAACGACTCCCCTTGAAGCTTTCTTT. Its translation: CASSPWLWGPVTTPLEAFF. The genes are TRBV19 and TRBJ1-1, with D perhaps TRBD1 (6 bases). The V gene's germline CDR1 is LNHDA and CDR2 SQIVND (reference sequence). This CDR3 region has 19 residues. Between the trimmed V and J ends, which lost 5 bases and 7 bases, there was a span of 32 bases.